Below, 29 T cell receptor beta chains from the same sample are listed, as sequenced in a study of blood T cells in healthy people across ages. Next came a second PCR, run for about 6 to 12 cycles, which used a sample-barcoded 5' primer along with a J-beta primer mix. TCRdb itself ran the 5' RACE reads through MiXCR, one entry per CDR3 protein. The sample has more than 700,000 distinct CDR3 sequences; roughly 46% are singletons. Input material: blood. The receptor set was obtained from a man older than 75 in good health.

The rearrangement links TRBV20-1 to TRBJ2-2, with a possible D match to TRBD2 (5 bases). This CDR3 comprises 14 residues. Trimming pared 1 base from V and 7 bases from J, leaving 13 bases between. CDR1 and CDR2 from the germline V gene are DFQATT and SNEGSKA (reference sequence). The CDR3 coding sequence is TGCAGTGCTAGAGGGGAGACGGGTCTCGGGGAGCTGTTTTTT. Its translation is CSARGETGLGELFF.

The V call is TRBV5-1, the J call TRBJ2-5; D unclear. The V end lost 4 bases, the J end lost 5 bases, and 15 bases lay between the germline ends. In germline, CDR1 is SGHRS, CDR2 YFSETQ. The CDR3 has 14 residues. Here the CDR3 DNA reads TGCGCCAGCAGCGTGGTGTCGGTGGGGGAGACCCAGTACTTC. This translates into CASSVVSVGETQYF.

The table lists this clonotype with a few counts. V usage is TRBV27 and J usage is TRBJ2-7; TRBD1 matches at 8 bases. V shed 1 base and J 5 bases; nucleotides not matched to a gene: 7. Per germline, CDR1 MNHEY and CDR2 SMNVEV (reference sequence). CDR3 size: 15 residues. The CDR3 DNA follows: TGTGCCAGCAGTTTATACGGACAGGGTAGGGACGAGCAGTACTTC. Amino acid sequence: CASSLYGQGRDEQYF.

Concerning this clonotype: With a much larger clone just one base away, this may be a read error. CDR3 region: CGARGLLYNEQFF. The CDR3 bases are TGCGGTGCTAGGGGTCTATTATACAATGAGCAGTTCTTC. The chain links TRBV20-1 to TRBJ2-1, with D possibly matching TRBD1 (5 bases). The CDR3 extends over 13 amino acids. The V gene's germline CDR1 is DFQATT and CDR2 SNEGSKA (reference sequence).

This clonotype appeared once. The rearrangement uses TRBV12-3 or TRBV12-4 and TRBJ1-4; possible D gene TRBD1, 5 bases. Trimming shortened V by 3 bases and J by 10 bases, and 18 bases separated the two germline ends. CDR3 length: 15 amino acids. CDR3 residues: CASSFAGTAPGKLFF. The CDR3 region has the DNA TGTGCCAGCAGTTTCGCCGGGACGGCACCTGGAAAACTGTTTTTT.

For the CDR3, the DNA is TGTGCCAGCAGCGACGGACTCGTCCCCTCCCTCCACTTT. Amino acids: CASSDGLVPSLHF. The V and J genes are TRBV5-4 and TRBJ1-6; no reliable D call. Trimming cost V 4 bases and J 14 bases, with 16 bases left between them. This CDR3 is 13 amino acids long. In germline, CDR1 is SGHNT, CDR2 YYREEE (reference sequence).

The chain carries TRBV4-2 and TRBJ2-6, with D perhaps matching TRBD1 or TRBD2 (5 bases each). Trimming took off 4 bases at V and 3 bases at J, with 16 bases between the two ends. Germline V gene lookup returns CDR1 LGHNA and CDR2 YNFKEQ. The CDR3 contains 17 residues. CDR3 bases: TGTGCCAGCAGCCCCAAAGAACGGGGCGATGGGGCCAACGTCCTGACTTTC. Protein product: CASSPKERGDGANVLTF.

The V and J genes are TRBV29-1 and TRBJ1-2, with 8 positions matching TRBD1. The CDR3 has 12 amino acids. CDR1 and CDR2 from the germline V gene are SQVTM and ANQGSEA. The J segment lost 5 bases and the V segment lost 7 bases, leaving 6 bases of the junction unmatched. The CDR3 region is CSAWTGLYGYTF. In DNA, the CDR3 is TGCAGCGCCTGGACAGGGTTGTATGGCTACACCTTC.

The chain recombines TRBV7-8 with TRBJ2-7, with D perhaps TRBD1 (5 bases). The V end lost 1 base, the J end lost 1 base, and 11 bases lay between the germline ends. The CDR3 has 15 amino acids. The germline V gene has CDR1 SGHVS and CDR2 FQNEAQ. The CDR3 protein is CASSLVQGPSYEQYF. In DNA form, the CDR3 reads TGTGCCAGCAGCTTAGTCCAGGGCCCGTCCTACGAGCAGTACTTC.

This clonotype was seen more than once but under ten times. The CDR3 loop reads CASNPLGTKTGELFF. CDR3 DNA sequence: TGCGCCAGCAATCCCCTGGGGACTAAAACCGGGGAGCTGTTTTTT. The V call is TRBV5-1, the J call TRBJ2-2; 7 nucleotides match TRBD2. The CDR3 sequence is 15 residues long. The trim removed 6 bases at V and 5 bases at J, leaving 10 bases unmatched. Germline CDR1 SGHRS, CDR2 YFSETQ.

This chain uses TRBV28 with TRBJ2-1; TRBD1 agrees at 8 bases. The germline CDR1 and CDR2 sequences are MDHEN and SYDVKM. J gave up 4 bases and V 8 bases, and 7 bases lay outside the gene matches. This CDR3 is built from 14 residues. CDR3 amino acids: CASSPRTGYNEQFF. CDR3 nucleotide sequence: TGTGCCAGCTCTCCGAGGACAGGGTACAATGAGCAGTTCTTC.

The chain combines TRBV29-1 with TRBJ2-1; D is unclear. Trimming pared 4 bases from V and 4 bases from J, leaving 11 bases between. The CDR3 covers 13 residues. The germline CDR1 and CDR2 sequences are SQVTM and ANQGSEA. The DNA for the CDR3 is TGCAGCGTTGCGGTAGGGCGGTACAATGAGCAGTTCTTC. Translating gives CSVAVGRYNEQFF.

V is TRBV11-3 and J is TRBJ2-1; TRBD2 matches at 14 bases. Trimming cost V 4 bases and J 12 bases; bases outside gene matches: 11. Per germline, CDR1 SGHNT and CDR2 YENEEA. The CDR3 is made up of 16 amino acids. CDR3 in DNA: TGTGCCAGCAGCTCCGCCGGGACTAGCGGGAGTTATGGGCAGTTCTTC. This codes for CASSSAGTSGSYGQFF.

The sample holds one count of this clonotype. This chain joins TRBV7-2 and TRBJ2-2; 8 bases match TRBD2. CDR1 and CDR2 from the germline V gene are SGHTA and FQGNSA. V lost 1 base, J lost 4 bases, and 8 bases stayed unmatched. The CDR3 has 17 amino acids. In DNA form, the CDR3 reads TGTGCCAGCAGCTTAGATGTGATGCTAGCGGGCACCGGGGAGCTGTTTTTT. Translated, it gives CASSLDVMLAGTGELFF.

This chain uses TRBV30 with TRBJ2-1; D call uncertain. V was pared by 2 bases and J by 3 bases, with 11 bases between. The CDR3 runs to 14 residues. The germline CDR1 and CDR2 sequences are GTSNPN and SVGIG (reference sequence). This CDR3 is CAWSLLRVYNEQFF. The CDR3 coding sequence is TGTGCCTGGAGTCTTCTCCGGGTCTACAATGAGCAGTTCTTC.

The chain is built from TRBV24-1 and TRBJ2-3; 12 bases fit TRBD2. Germline CDR1 and CDR2: KGHDR and SFDVKD. The CDR3 has 18 residues. V shed 4 bases, J shed 4 bases, and the junction held 11 bases outside the gene matches. The CDR3 here is CATSDRRLAGDAPDTQYF. The CDR3 DNA reads TGTGCCACCAGTGACCGAAGACTAGCGGGAGATGCCCCAGATACGCAGTATTTT.

This clonotype has just a few counts. This chain joins TRBV6-6 and TRBJ2-5; 10 nucleotides align to TRBD2. In germline, CDR1 is MNHNY, CDR2 SVGAGI (reference sequence). The CDR3 contains 16 residues. V was pared by 5 bases and J by 0 bases, with 6 bases of the junction left unmatched. CDR3 nucleotide sequence: TGTGCCAGCAGTCACATCGGACTAGCGGACCAAGAGACCCAGTACTTC. Encoded protein: CASSHIGLADQETQYF.

This clonotype came up a few times. This chain connects TRBV18 to TRBJ2-1; weak D call: TRBD2 (5 bases). CDR3 length: 16 amino acids. Germline CDR1 KGHSH, CDR2 LQKENI. Trimming cost V 6 bases and J 5 bases, with 20 bases left between them. CDR3 amino acids: CASSVGPAWEHNEQFF. The CDR3 DNA reads as TGTGCCAGCTCCGTCGGACCAGCCTGGGAGCACAATGAGCAGTTCTTC.

In this sample, this clonotype turned up a few times. The V and J genes are TRBV20-1 and TRBJ2-5; TRBD1 matches at 7 bases. Germline V gene sequence: CDR1 DFQATT, CDR2 SNEGSKA (reference sequence). This CDR3 region has 14 residues. J was trimmed by 5 bases and V by 0 bases; bases with no gene match: 6. This chain's CDR3 is CSAREKGARETQYF. The CDR3, as DNA: TGCAGTGCTAGAGAGAAGGGGGCGCGGGAGACCCAGTACTTC.

In this sample, this clonotype turned up many times. This chain links TRBV7-2 with TRBJ2-4, with 10 bases lining up with TRBD1. Looked up from germline, CDR1 is SGHTA and CDR2 is FQGNSA. Germline trimming cut 4 bases from V and 7 bases from J; bases unmatched to any gene: 1. This CDR3 region has 13 residues. The CDR3 coding sequence is TGTGCCAGCAGCTGGGGACAGGGGAACATTCAGTACTTC. Encoded protein: CASSWGQGNIQYF. The full variable domain, rest sourced from reference TRBV7-2 and TRBJ2-4, is GAGVSQSPSNKVTEKGKDVELRCDPISGHTALYWYRQSLGQGLEFLIYFQGNSAPDKSGLPSDRFSAERTGGSVSTLTIQRTQQEDSAVYLCASSWGQGNIQYFGAGTRLSVL.

The chain couples TRBV11-3 to TRBJ2-3; 12 bases line up with TRBD2. J gave up 0 bases and V 5 bases, and 6 bases lay outside the gene matches. The germline gives CDR1 SGHNT, CDR2 YENEEA. The CDR3 is made up of 17 amino acids. In DNA, the CDR3 is TGTGCCAGCAGCCGTGGACTAGCGGGAACTAGCACAGATACGCAGTATTTT. As protein: CASSRGLAGTSTDTQYF.

In its sample, this clonotype was seen a few times. The chain carries TRBV5-3 and TRBJ2-1; D gene unclear. TRBV5-3 is identified as an open reading frame with a role that is uncertain. V lost 4 bases, J lost 8 bases, and 16 bases lay in between. This CDR3 is 14 amino acids long. This chain's CDR3 is CARSRRLVSHEQFF. CDR3 in DNA: TGTGCCAGAAGCCGACGGCTAGTTTCCCATGAGCAGTTCTTC.

The V gene is TRBV20-1, the J gene TRBJ1-6, with a weak D call TRBD1 (6 bases). V gave up 0 bases and J gave up 8 bases, with 11 bases separating them. The CDR3 length is 14 residues. Germline loops: CDR1 DFQATT, CDR2 SNEGSKA (reference sequence). This chain's CDR3 is CSARDPRGHSPLHF. DNA of the CDR3: TGCAGTGCTAGAGATCCCAGGGGTCATTCACCCCTCCACTTT.

DNA of the CDR3: TGCAGTGCTAGACCGCCGACGATCAAAGCCAAAAACATTCAGTACTTC. Translated, it gives CSARPPTIKAKNIQYF. The chain joins TRBV20-1 to TRBJ2-4; D gene ambiguous. Trimming stripped 2 bases from V and 0 bases from J, with 14 bases between. This CDR3 is built from 16 residues. Per the germline V gene, CDR1 is DFQATT and CDR2 is SNEGSKA (reference sequence).

This clonotype appeared many times. The rearrangement links TRBV24-1 to TRBJ2-3, with 7 bases matching TRBD2. CDR1 is KGHDR and CDR2 is SFDVKD in the germline V gene. CDR3 length: 13 amino acids. The V and J ends lost 7 bases and 2 bases, in that order; junction bases with no gene match: 2. CDR3 nucleotides: TGTGCCACCAGCGGGAGGCTCACAGATACGCAGTATTTT. It specifies CATSGRLTDTQYF.

This clonotype was counted between two and nine times. The chain recombines TRBV29-1 with TRBJ2-7; D uncertain. The CDR3 covers 12 residues. CDR1 is SQVTM and CDR2 is ANQGSEA in the germline V gene. Trimming left V 7 bases short and J 5 bases short, with 15 bases between. The CDR3 reads CSGGLTADEQYF. Written as DNA, the CDR3 is TGCAGCGGAGGATTAACGGCAGACGAGCAGTACTTC.

The V call is TRBV7-3, the J call TRBJ2-7; perhaps TRBD2 as D (5 bases). This CDR3 is 15 amino acids long. Germline V CDR1 and CDR2: SGHTA, FQGTGA. V lost 5 bases and J lost 5, with 19 bases in between. The CDR3 loop reads CASSILGAGGHEQYF. CDR3 sequence (DNA): TGTGCCAGCAGCATTTTAGGCGCGGGTGGCCACGAGCAGTACTTC.

This clonotype has ten or more counts. V gene TRBV24-1 combines with J gene TRBJ2-1; D gene unclear. The V and J ends lost 4 bases and 3 bases respectively, with 15 bases between them. Germline lookup yields CDR1 KGHDR and CDR2 SFDVKD. The CDR3 is 16 amino acids. CDR3 loop: CATSDPTGGLYNEQFF. CDR3 nucleotides: TGTGCCACCAGTGACCCTACGGGCGGCCTCTACAATGAGCAGTTCTTC.

This sequence joins TRBV18 and TRBJ2-7; TRBD1 aligns across 7 bases. J lost 3 bases, V lost 8 bases, and 7 bases had no gene match. CDR1 KGHSH and CDR2 LQKENI come from the germline V gene. The CDR3 runs 13 residues. CDR3 sequence (DNA): TGTGCCAGCGCACTAGGGACAGACTACGAGCAGTACTTC. Its protein is CASALGTDYEQYF.